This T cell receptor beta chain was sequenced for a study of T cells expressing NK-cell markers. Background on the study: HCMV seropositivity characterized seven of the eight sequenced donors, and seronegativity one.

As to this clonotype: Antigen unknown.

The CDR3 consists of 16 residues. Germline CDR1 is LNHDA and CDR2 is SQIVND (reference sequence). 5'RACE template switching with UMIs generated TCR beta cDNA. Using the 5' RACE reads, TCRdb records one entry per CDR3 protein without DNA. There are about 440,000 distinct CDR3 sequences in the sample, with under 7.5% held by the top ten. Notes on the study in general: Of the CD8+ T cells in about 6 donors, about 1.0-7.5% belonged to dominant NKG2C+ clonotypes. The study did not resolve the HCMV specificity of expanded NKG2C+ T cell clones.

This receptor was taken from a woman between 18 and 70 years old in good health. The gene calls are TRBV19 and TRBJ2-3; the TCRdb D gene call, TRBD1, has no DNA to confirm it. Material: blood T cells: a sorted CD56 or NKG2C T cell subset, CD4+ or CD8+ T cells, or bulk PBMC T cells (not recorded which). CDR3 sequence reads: CASSAGGPRLGDTQYF.